This TCR beta chain was profiled in a study of CD8+CD57+ T cells in acquired aplastic anemia. Overall study context: Isolated CD4+ and CD8+ cells, once sorted, yielded DNA averaging roughly 3 ug.

Flow cytometry had shown expanded CD8+CD57+ cells in the patients chosen for sequencing. Between the trimmed V and J ends, which lost 3 bases and 0 bases, there was a span of 8 bases. The CDR3 length is 14 residues. CDR1 is MNHEY and CDR2 is SMNVEV in the germline V gene (reference sequence). Study-level findings and limits: Patient and control CD8+ Simpson's diversity was not significantly different.

For this clonotype: As yet, its antigen is unknown. This may come from a read error, since a much larger clone is one base off.

Genomic DNA acted as the template from which TCR beta VDJ combination and CDR3 sequence profiling were carried out. A single record per CDR3 protein comes from TCRdb applying MiXCR to the reads. The data show about 160,000 distinct CDR3 sequences, roughly 50% seen once. This clonotype was sampled from a human donor with aplastic anemia. The sequenced material came from sorted CD4+, CD8+, or CD8+CD57+ T cells (not recorded which) from PBMCs. The V and J genes are TRBV27 and TRBJ2-5; D is uncertain. CDR3 DNA: TGTGCCAGCAGTTTTACATGGAACCAAGAGACCCAGTACTTC. Its translation is CASSFTWNQETQYF.